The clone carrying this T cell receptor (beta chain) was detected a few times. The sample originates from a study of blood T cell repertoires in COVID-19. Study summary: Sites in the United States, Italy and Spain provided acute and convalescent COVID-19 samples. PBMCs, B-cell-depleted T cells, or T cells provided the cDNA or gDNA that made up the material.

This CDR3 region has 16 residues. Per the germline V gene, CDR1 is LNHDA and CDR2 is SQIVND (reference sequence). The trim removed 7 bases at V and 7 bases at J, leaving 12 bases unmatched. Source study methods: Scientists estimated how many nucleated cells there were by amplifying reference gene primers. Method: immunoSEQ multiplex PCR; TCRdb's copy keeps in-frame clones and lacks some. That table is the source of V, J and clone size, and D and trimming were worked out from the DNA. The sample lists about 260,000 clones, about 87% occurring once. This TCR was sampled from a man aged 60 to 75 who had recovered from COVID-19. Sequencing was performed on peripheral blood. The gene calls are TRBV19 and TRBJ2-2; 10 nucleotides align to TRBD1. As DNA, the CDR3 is TGTGCCAGTACCCGTGGGGGGACAGGGGTACACGGGGAGCTGTTTTTT. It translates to CASTRGGTGVHGELFF.